This T cell receptor (beta chain) was retrieved from a study of blood T cell repertoires in COVID-19. Study-level information: COVID-19 samples collected from the United States, Italy and Spain covered acute and convalescent phases. PBMCs, B-cell-depleted T cells, or T cells were the source of the cDNA or gDNA that made up the material.

As processed by the authors: Estimated nucleated cell counts came from reference gene primer amplification. The data were produced by immunoSEQ multiplex PCR, yet TCRdb's version contains in-frame clones alone and is incomplete. V, J and clone size are taken as reported in that table, and D and trimming were inferred from the DNA itself. The sample records about 190,000 clones, around four fifths being singletons. This clone was recorded once. The sequenced material came from peripheral blood. The clonotype originates from an elderly woman with active or convalescent COVID-19.

CDR3 in DNA: TGTGCCAGCTCACCAGTAGCGGGAACAGATACGCAGTATTTT. Its translation is CASSPVAGTDTQYF. The chain links TRBV18 to TRBJ2-3; 8 bases map to TRBD2. CDR3 length: 14 residues. With 2 bases clipped from V and 3 bases from J, the junction kept 1 base outside the gene matches. Germline V gene sequence: CDR1 KGHSH, CDR2 LQKENI.